These 16 T cell receptor beta chains came from one sample sequenced in a study of vaccination and CD4 T cells after COVID-19. The treatment: roughly 11-day PBMC culture with coronavirus spike peptide pools or control peptides (ViraFEST assay). These receptors lack a known antigen. Sequence data for DNA of cultured CD4+ T cells were generated by the Oncomine TCR Beta short-read assay. TCRdb used MiXCR to reprocess the PCR reads, holding one entry per CDR3 protein. The top ten clones hold about a fifth of a sample with roughly 25,000 distinct CDR3 sequences, roughly 68% of them seen once. This sample comprised CD4+ T cells from blood, cultured in vitro, obtained after SARS-CoV-2 vaccination. The source is a human donor who received a COVID-19 vaccine.

This clonotype was observed a handful of times. CDR3 sequence reads: CSARDRGPAGTQYF. The DNA for the CDR3 is TGCAGTGCTAGAGATAGGGGCCCAGCGGGAACGCAGTATTTT. V and J are TRBV20-1 and TRBJ2-3; the match to TRBD2 covers 7 bases. Germline V gene sequence: CDR1 DFQATT, CDR2 SNEGSKA (reference sequence). Unmatched junction bases numbered 9, after V lost 0 bases and J lost 9 bases. The CDR3 is 14 amino acids.

The chain uses TRBV7-2 and TRBJ2-7; no clear D. Germline V CDR1 and CDR2: SGHTA, FQGNSA. The CDR3 is 14 amino acids. Trimming cost V 3 bases and J 3 bases, with 12 bases left between them. The CDR3 loop reads CASSLTGAIYEQYF. The CDR3 bases are TGTGCCAGCAGCTTGACTGGCGCTATCTACGAGCAGTACTTC.

This clonotype was observed once. Here the CDR3 reads CATIPTGNQPQHF. The CDR3 DNA follows: TGTGCCACCATCCCGACGGGTAATCAGCCCCAGCATTTT. The genes are TRBV6-1 and TRBJ1-5, with no clear D. The CDR3 runs to 13 residues. Germline values: CDR1 MNHNS, CDR2 SASEGT. Between the trimmed V and J ends, which lost 10 bases and 4 bases, there was a span of 14 bases.

This chain links TRBV19 with TRBJ1-1; D perhaps matches TRBD1 (5 bases). CDR3 length: 12 amino acids. The V gene lost 4 bases and the J gene lost 9 bases, with 12 bases spanning the gap. The germline V gene encodes CDR1 LNHDA and CDR2 SQIVND (reference sequence). CDR3 coding DNA: TGTGCCAGTAGTAGGAGGGACGACCAAGCTTTCTTT. This sequence encodes CASSRRDDQAFF. The full variable domain, rest sourced from reference TRBV19 and TRBJ1-1, is DGGITQSPKYLFRKEGQNVTLSCEQNLNHDAMYWYRQDPGQGLRLIYYSQIVNDFQKGDIAEGYSVSREKKESFPLTVTSAQKNPTAFYLCASSRRDDQAFFGQGTRLTVV.

The rearrangement links TRBV10-3 to TRBJ1-2; D gene unclear. This CDR3 contains 14 residues. Germline-derived CDR1 and CDR2 are ENHRY and SYGVKD. Trimming stripped 10 bases from V and 1 base from J, with 16 bases between. The CDR3 bases are TGTGCCACCACTAAGGCGGACGGTAACTATGGCTACACCTTC. Residues: CATTKADGNYGYTF.

The chain combines TRBV6-5 with TRBJ2-5; D is possibly TRBD1 (6 bases). Trimming left V 4 bases short and J 2 bases short, with 11 bases between. The CDR3 covers 14 residues. Looked up from germline, CDR1 is MNHEY and CDR2 is SVGAGI. The CDR3 protein is CASSSRTAQETQYF. CDR3 DNA: TGTGCCAGCAGTTCTCGGACAGCACAAGAGACCCAGTACTTC.

This rearrangement joins TRBV2 to TRBJ2-7, with 7 bases identical to TRBD1. Germline CDR1 SNHLY, CDR2 FYNNEI. V lost 8 bases and J lost 4; bases outside the gene matches: 11. This CDR3 comprises 14 residues. CDR3 bases: TGTGCCAGCTCTACAGGGGCGCCAGGGTACGAGCAGTACTTC. This gives the protein CASSTGAPGYEQYF.

V is TRBV27 and J is TRBJ2-6; D unresolved. The CDR3 is 17 residues long. V lost 1 base to trimming and J lost 4 bases, with 14 bases between them. Germline V gene sequence: CDR1 MNHEY, CDR2 SMNVEV (reference sequence). The CDR3 bases are TGTGCCAGCAGTTTATACTCCTGGGGAACCGGGGCCAACGTCCTGACTTTC. Its protein product is CASSLYSWGTGANVLTF.

This clonotype was counted between two and nine times. The CDR3 nucleotides are TGTGCCAGTACCTCAGGACCGGGTGGCCACTCTGGAAACACCATATATTTT. It specifies CASTSGPGGHSGNTIYF. The chain carries TRBV19 and TRBJ1-3; D gene unclear. Germline V lookup: CDR1 LNHDA, CDR2 SQIVND (reference sequence). This CDR3 comprises 17 residues. V lost 7 bases and J lost 0, with 19 bases in between.

This clonotype was picked up a small number of times. This chain uses TRBV19 with TRBJ1-1; 7 positions match TRBD1. The CDR3 runs 13 residues. V was clipped by 4 bases and J by 7 bases; unmatched bases: 6. The V gene's germline CDR1 is LNHDA and CDR2 SQIVND (reference sequence). Here the CDR3 DNA reads TGTGCCAGTAGTACAGCTCGGGACAGTGAAGCTTTCTTT. Amino acids: CASSTARDSEAFF. Drawing the rest from reference TRBV19 and TRBJ1-1, the complete variable domain is DGGITQSPKYLFRKEGQNVTLSCEQNLNHDAMYWYRQDPGQGLRLIYYSQIVNDFQKGDIAEGYSVSREKKESFPLTVTSAQKNPTAFYLCASSTARDSEAFFGQGTRLTVV.

The rearrangement joins TRBV19 to TRBJ2-5; D tentatively fits TRBD1 or TRBD2 (7 bases each). V was shortened by 3 bases and J by 4 bases, with 15 bases between the two germline ends. The CDR3 sequence is 15 residues long. In germline, CDR1 is LNHDA, CDR2 SQIVND (reference sequence). The DNA of the CDR3 is TGTGCCAGTAGTATGGGAGGGGGCCGAGGAGAGACCCAGTACTTC. Translation: CASSMGGGRGETQYF.

This chain uses TRBV28 with TRBJ1-2; D unclear. This CDR3 is built from 13 residues. The V gene's germline CDR1 is MDHEN and CDR2 SYDVKM. V dropped 7 bases and J dropped 8 bases, with 17 bases sitting between them. The CDR3 DNA reads as TGTGCCAGCAAAATGGACCTCACCTGGGGCTACACCTTC. It encodes CASKMDLTWGYTF.

Worth noting for this clonotype: A junction end diverges from the germline sequence, so it may reflect a read error. The chain recombines TRBV6-1 with TRBJ2-7, with D possibly TRBD1 on 6 matching bases. The CDR3 is 13 residues long. Per germline, CDR1 MNHNS and CDR2 SASEGT. The CDR3 DNA follows: TGTGCCAGCAGTGAAAGGACAGCTTCCTCAATCGTCTTC. It translates to CASSERTASSIVF.

This sequence joins TRBV20-1 and TRBJ1-2; D gene unclear. With 1 base removed from V and 8 bases from J, the gap between germline ends came to 11 bases. The CDR3 extends over 12 amino acids. CDR1 is DFQATT and CDR2 is SNEGSKA in the germline V gene (reference sequence). CDR3 coding DNA: TGCAGTGCTAGAGTTCAGCTCCTCGGCTACACCTTC. Translation gives CSARVQLLGYTF.

The chain carries TRBV10-1 and TRBJ1-1; 7 bases fit TRBD1. The CDR3 sequence is 13 residues long. The germline V gene encodes CDR1 WNHNN and CDR2 SYGVQD (reference sequence). After removal of 5 bases from V and 1 base from J, the junction contained 1 base not matched to a gene. Here the CDR3 DNA reads TGCGCCAGCAGTTGGGACAGGAACACTGAAGCTTTCTTT. Translated, it gives CASSWDRNTEAFF.

The V call is TRBV24-1, the J call TRBJ2-5; 9 nucleotides match TRBD1. The CDR3 extends over 16 amino acids. V shed 3 bases, J shed 5 bases, and the junction held 9 bases outside the gene matches. Germline-derived CDR1 and CDR2 are KGHDR and SFDVKD. The DNA for the CDR3 is TGTGCCACCAGTGATGTAGGACAGGGGAGTAGGGAGACCCAGTACTTC. Residues: CATSDVGQGSRETQYF.